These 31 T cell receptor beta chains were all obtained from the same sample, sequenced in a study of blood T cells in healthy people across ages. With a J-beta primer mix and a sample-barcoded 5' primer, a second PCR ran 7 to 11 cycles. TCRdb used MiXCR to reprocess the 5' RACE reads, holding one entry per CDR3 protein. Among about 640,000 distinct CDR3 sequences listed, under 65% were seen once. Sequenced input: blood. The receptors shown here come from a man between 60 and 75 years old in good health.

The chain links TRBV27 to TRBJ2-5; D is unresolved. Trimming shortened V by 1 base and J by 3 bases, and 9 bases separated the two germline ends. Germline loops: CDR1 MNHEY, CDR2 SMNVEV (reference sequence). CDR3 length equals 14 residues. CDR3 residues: CASSLYLGKETQYF. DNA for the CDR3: TGTGCCAGCAGTTTATATTTAGGGAAAGAGACCCAGTACTTC.

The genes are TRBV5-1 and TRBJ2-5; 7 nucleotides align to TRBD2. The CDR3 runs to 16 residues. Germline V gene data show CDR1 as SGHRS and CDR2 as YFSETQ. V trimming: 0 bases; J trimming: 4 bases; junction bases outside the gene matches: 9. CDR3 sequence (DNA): TGCGCCAGCAGCTTGGGGAGCGGGGCGGGCGGAGAGACCCAGTACTTC. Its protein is CASSLGSGAGGETQYF.

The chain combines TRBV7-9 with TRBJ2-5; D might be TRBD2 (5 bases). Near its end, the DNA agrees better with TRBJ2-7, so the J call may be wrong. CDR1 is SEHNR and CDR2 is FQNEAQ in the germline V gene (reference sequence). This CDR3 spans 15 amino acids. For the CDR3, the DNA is TGTGCCAGCAGCTCCCTTTGGGGAGCTGGAGACGAGCAGTACTTC. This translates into CASSSLWGAGDEQYF.

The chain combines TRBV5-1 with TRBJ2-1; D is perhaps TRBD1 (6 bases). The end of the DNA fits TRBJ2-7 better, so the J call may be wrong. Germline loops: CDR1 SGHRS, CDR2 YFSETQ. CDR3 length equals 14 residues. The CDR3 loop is CASSLVQGNNEQYF. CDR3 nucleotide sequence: TGCGCCAGCAGCTTGGTACAGGGTAACAATGAGCAGTACTTC.

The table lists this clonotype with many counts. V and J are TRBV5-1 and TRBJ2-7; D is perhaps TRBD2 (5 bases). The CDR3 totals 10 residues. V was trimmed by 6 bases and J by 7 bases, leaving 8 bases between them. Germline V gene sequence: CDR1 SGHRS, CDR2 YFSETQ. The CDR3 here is CASTRGEQYF. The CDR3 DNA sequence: TGCGCCAGCACCCGGGGAGAGCAGTACTTC.

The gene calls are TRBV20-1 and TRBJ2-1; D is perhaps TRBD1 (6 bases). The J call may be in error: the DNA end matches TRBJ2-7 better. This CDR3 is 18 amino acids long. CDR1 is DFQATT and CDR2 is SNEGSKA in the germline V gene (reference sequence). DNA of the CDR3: TGCAGTGCTAAAGCGCTGGTGGGGGCACACAGCTCCTACAATGAGCAGTACTTC. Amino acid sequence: CSAKALVGAHSSYNEQYF.

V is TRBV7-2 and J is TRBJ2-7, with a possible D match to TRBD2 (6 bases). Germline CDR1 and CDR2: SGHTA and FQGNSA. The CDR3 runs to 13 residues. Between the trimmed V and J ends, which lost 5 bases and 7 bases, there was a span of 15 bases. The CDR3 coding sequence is TGTGCCAGCAGCCCTGGACTACTCGGTGAGCAGTACTTC. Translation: CASSPGLLGEQYF.

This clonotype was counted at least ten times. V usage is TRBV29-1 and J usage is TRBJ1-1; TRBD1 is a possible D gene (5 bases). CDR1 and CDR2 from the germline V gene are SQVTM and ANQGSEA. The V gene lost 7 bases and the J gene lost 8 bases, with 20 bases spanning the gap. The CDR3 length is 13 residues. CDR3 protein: CSGGHGSRSEAFF. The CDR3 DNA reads TGCAGCGGGGGCCATGGGAGTCGGTCGGAAGCTTTCTTT.

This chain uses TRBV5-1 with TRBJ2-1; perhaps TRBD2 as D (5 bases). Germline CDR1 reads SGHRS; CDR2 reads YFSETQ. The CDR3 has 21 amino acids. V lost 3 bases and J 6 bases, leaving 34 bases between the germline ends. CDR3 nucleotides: TGCGCCAGCAGCTCGATGGGGTTGGCGTCCATAGCGCGTTCCCCCGGCAATGAGCAGTTCTTC. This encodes CASSSMGLASIARSPGNEQFF.

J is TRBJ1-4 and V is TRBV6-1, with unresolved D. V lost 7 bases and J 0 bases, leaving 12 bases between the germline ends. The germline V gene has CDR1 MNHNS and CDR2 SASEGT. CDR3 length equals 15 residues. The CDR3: CASILMGTTNEKLFF. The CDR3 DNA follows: TGTGCCAGCATCCTCATGGGAACAACTAATGAAAAACTGTTTTTT.

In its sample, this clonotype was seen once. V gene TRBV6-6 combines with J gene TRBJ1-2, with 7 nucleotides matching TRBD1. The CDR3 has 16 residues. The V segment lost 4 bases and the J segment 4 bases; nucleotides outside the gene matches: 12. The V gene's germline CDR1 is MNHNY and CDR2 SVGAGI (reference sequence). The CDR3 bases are TGTGCCAGCAGTTGGGACAGCCGCCCTCCATCCTATGGCTACACCTTC. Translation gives CASSWDSRPPSYGYTF.

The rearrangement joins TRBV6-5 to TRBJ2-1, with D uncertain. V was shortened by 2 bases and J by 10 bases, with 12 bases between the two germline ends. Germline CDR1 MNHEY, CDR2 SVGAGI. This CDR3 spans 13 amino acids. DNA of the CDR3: TGTGCCAGCAGTTACGATGGGCACGAGGAGCAGTTCTTC. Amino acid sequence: CASSYDGHEEQFF.

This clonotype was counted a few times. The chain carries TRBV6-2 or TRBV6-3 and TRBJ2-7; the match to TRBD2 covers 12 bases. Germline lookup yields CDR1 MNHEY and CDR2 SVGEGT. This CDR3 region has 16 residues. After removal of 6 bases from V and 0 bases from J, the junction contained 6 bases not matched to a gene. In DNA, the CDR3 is TGTGCCAGCAGCAGGACTAGCGGGGACTACTCCTACGAGCAGTACTTC. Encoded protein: CASSRTSGDYSYEQYF.

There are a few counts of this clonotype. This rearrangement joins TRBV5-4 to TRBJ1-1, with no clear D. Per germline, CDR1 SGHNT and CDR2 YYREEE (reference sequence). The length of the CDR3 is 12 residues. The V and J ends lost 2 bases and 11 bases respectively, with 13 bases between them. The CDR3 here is CASSFNRASAFF. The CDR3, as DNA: TGTGCCAGCAGCTTCAATAGGGCGTCGGCTTTCTTT.

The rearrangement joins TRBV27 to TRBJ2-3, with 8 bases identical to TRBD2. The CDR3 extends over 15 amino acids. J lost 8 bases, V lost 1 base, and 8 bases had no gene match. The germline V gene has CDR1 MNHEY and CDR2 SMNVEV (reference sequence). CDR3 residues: CASSLWGGGKGTQYF. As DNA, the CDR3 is TGTGCCAGCAGTTTATGGGGCGGGGGGAAGGGTACGCAGTATTTT.

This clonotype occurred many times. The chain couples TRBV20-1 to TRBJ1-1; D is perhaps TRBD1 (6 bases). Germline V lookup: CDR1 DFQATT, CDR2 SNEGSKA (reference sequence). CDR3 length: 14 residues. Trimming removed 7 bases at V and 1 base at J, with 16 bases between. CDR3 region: CSVPGVGANTEAFF. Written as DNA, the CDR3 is TGCAGTGTTCCAGGGGTGGGGGCGAACACTGAAGCTTTCTTT.

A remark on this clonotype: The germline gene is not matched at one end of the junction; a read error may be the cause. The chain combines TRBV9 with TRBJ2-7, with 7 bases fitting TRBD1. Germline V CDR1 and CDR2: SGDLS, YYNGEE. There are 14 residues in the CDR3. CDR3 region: CASSVGDRQGGQYF. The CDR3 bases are TGTGCCAGCAGCGTAGGGGACAGACAAGGTGGGCAGTATTTC.

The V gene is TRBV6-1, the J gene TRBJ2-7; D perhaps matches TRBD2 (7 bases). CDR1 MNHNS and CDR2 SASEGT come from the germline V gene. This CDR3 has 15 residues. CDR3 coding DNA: TGTGCTTCTGGATTGAGGGGGGGCGTCTACAATGAGCAGTACTTC. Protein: CASGLRGGVYNEQYF.

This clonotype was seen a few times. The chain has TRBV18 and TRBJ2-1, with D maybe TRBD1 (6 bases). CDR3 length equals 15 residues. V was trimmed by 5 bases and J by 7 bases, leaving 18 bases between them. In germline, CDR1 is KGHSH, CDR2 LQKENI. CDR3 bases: TGTGCCAGCTCAGTTGGCACAGGGAGTTGGAATGAGCAGTTCTTC. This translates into CASSVGTGSWNEQFF.

The CDR3 bases are TGTGCCAGCAGCCTCCTACCCTTGGGGACAGATACGCAGTATTTT. Translation: CASSLLPLGTDTQYF. The V call is TRBV7-2, the J call TRBJ2-3; D ambiguous. CDR3 length: 15 amino acids. CDR1 SGHTA and CDR2 FQGNSA come from the germline V gene. Trimming cost V 5 bases and J 3 bases, with 15 bases left between them.

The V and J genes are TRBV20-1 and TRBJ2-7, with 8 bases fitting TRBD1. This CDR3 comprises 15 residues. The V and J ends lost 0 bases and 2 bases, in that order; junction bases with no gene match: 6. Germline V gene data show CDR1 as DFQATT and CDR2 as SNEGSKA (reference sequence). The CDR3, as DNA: TGCAGTGCTAGAGATCGGAACAGGGGGACCTACGAGCAGTACTTC. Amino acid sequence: CSARDRNRGTYEQYF.

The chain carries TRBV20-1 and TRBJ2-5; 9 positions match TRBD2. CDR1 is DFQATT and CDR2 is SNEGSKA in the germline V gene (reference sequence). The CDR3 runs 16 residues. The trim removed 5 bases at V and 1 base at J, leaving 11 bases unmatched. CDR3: CSAPRSLAGVQETQYF. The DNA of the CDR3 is TGCAGTGCTCCCCGTAGTTTAGCGGGGGTCCAAGAGACCCAGTACTTC.

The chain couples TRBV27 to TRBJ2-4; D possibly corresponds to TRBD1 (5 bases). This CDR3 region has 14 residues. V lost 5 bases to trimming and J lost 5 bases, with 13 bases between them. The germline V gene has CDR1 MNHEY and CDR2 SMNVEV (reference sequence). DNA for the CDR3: TGTGCCAGCAGTCGACTCGACAGCGAAAACATTCAGTACTTC. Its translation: CASSRLDSENIQYF.

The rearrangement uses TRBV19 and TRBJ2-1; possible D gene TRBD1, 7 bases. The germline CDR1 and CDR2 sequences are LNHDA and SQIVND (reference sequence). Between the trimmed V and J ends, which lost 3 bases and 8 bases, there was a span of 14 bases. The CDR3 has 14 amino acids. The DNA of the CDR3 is TGTGCCAGTAGTATTGGCAGGGGGGTTTATGAGCAGTTCTTC. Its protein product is CASSIGRGVYEQFF.

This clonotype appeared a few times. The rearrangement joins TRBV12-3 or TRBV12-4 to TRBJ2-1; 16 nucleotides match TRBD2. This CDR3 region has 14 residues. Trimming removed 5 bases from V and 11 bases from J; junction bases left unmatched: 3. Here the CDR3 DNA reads TGTGCCAGCAGTCCGGGACTAGCGGGGGGGCAGCAGTTCTTC. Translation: CASSPGLAGGQQFF.

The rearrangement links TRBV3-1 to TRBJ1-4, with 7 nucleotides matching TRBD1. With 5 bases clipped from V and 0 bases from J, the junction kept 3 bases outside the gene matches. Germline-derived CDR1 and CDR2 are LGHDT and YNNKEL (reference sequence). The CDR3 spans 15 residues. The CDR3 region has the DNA TGTGCCAGCAGCGCCGGGACAGCAACTAATGAAAAACTGTTTTTT. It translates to CASSAGTATNEKLFF. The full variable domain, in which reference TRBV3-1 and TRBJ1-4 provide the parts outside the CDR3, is DTAVSQTPKYLVTQMGNDKSIKCEQNLGHDTMYWYKQDSKKFLKIMFSYNNKELIINETVPNRFSPKSPDKAHLNLHINSLELGDSAVYFCASSAGTATNEKLFFGSGTQLSVL.

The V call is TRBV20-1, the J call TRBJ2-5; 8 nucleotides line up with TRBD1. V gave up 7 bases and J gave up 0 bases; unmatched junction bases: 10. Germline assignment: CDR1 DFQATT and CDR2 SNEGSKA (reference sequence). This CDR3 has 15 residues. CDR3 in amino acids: CSVTSGGPYQETQYF. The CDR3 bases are TGCAGTGTAACCTCAGGGGGCCCGTACCAAGAGACCCAGTACTTC.

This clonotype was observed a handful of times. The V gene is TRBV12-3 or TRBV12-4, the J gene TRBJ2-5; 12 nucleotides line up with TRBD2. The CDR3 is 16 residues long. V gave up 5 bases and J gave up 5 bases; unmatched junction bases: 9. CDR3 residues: CASSKPGTSGRETQYF. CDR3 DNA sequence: TGTGCCAGCAGTAAGCCCGGGACTAGCGGGCGGGAGACCCAGTACTTC.

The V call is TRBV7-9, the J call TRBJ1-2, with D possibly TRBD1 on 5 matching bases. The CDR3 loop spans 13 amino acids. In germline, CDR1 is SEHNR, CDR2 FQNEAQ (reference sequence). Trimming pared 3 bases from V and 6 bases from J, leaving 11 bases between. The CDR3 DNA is TGTGCCAGCAGCTTCGGGGGAACGGATGGCTACACCTTC. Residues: CASSFGGTDGYTF. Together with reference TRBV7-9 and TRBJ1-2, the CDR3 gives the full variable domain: DTGVSQNPRHKITKRGQNVTFRCDPISEHNRLYWYRQTLGQGPEFLTYFQNEAQLEKSRLLSDRFSAERPKGSFSTLEIQRTEQGDSAMYLCASSFGGTDGYTFGSGTRLTVV.

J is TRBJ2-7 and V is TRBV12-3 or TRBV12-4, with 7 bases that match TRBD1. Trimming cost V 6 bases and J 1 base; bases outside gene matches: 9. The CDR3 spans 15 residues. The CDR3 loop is CASRSTGEGSYEQYF. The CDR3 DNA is TGTGCCAGCAGATCTACAGGGGAAGGGTCCTACGAGCAGTACTTC.

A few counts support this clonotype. The CDR3 sequence: CASRLAGYNNEQFF. CDR3 in DNA: TGTGCCAGCAGACTAGCGGGGTACAACAATGAGCAGTTCTTC. V usage is TRBV6-5 and J usage is TRBJ2-1; 10 nucleotides match TRBD2. The CDR3 loop spans 14 amino acids. Losses at the gene ends were 6 bases for V and 5 bases for J; bases not matched to a gene: 4. Per germline, CDR1 MNHEY and CDR2 SVGAGI.